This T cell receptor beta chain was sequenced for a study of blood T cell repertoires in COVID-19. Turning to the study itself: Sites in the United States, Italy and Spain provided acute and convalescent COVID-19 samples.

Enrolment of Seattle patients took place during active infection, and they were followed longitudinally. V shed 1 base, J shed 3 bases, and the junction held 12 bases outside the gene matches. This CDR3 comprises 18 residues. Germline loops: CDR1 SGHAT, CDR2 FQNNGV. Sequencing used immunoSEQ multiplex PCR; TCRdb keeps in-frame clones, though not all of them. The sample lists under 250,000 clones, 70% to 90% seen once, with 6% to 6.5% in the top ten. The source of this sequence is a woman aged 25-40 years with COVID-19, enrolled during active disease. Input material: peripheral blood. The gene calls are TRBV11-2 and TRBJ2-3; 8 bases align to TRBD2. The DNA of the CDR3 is TGTGCCAGCAGCTTAGGAAGACTAGCGACCGCGCCGACAGATACGCAGTATTTT. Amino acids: CASSLGRLATAPTDTQYF.